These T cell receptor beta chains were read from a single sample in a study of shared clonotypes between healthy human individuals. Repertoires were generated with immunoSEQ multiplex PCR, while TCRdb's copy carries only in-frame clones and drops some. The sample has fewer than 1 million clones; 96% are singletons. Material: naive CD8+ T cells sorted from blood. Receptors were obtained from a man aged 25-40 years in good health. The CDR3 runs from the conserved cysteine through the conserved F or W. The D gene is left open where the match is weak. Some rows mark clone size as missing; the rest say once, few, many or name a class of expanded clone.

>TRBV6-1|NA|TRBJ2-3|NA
TGTGCCAGCACCCGGGGGATTTTGCAGTATTTT
CASTRGILQYF
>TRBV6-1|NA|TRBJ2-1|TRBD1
TGTGCCAGCAAGAGGACAGGGGGCGCCTACAATGAGCAGTTCTTC
CASKRTGGAYNEQFF
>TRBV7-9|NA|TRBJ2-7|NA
TGTGCCAGCAGCTTAGATGCCTACGAGCAGTACTTC
CASSLDAYEQYF
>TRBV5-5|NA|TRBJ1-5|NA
TGTGCCAGCAGCCTAGGGAGGTATAGCAATCAGCCCCAGCATTTT
CASSLGRYSNQPQHF
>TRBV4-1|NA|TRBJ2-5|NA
TGCGCCAGCAGCCTCGGACTCCAGGCTAATGGGGAGACCCAGTACTTC
CASSLGLQANGETQYF
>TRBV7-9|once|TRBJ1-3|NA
TGTGCCAGCACTAGGGCTGGAAACACCATATATTTT
CASTRAGNTIYF
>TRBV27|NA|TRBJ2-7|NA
TGTGCCAGCAAAGACCAGGGCTACGAGCAGTACTTC
CASKDQGYEQYF
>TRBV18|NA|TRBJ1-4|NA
TGTGCCAGCTCAGGGGCGGTTTCAACTAATGAAAAACTGTTTTTT
CASSGAVSTNEKLFF
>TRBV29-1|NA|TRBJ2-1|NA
TGCAGCGTAATTAGCGGCTCCTACAATGAGCAGTTCTTC
CSVISGSYNEQFF
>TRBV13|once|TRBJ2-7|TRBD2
TGTGCCAGCAGCTTAGCGTCCGGGACTAGCGGGATTATCACCTACGAGCAGTACTTC
CASSLASGTSGIITYEQYF
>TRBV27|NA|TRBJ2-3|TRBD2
TGTGCCAGCAGGACTAGCGGGAGGGGAGGCACAGATACGCAGTATTTT
CASRTSGRGGTDTQYF
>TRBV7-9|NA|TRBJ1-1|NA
TGTGCCAGCAGCGGAACAGGAGAATCGCGCCTGCCTGAAGCTTTCTTT
CASSGTGESRLPEAFF
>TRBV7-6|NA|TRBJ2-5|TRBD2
TGTGCCAGCAGCTTAGAGACTAGCGTCCAGTACTTC
CASSLETSVQYF
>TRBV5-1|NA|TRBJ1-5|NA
TGCGCCAGCAGTTTGGGAGTGGGAAGCAATCAGCCCCAGCATTTT
CASSLGVGSNQPQHF
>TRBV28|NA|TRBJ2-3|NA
TGTGCCAGCAGCCCTGGGGGGCAGCGGGTGCTTCATGCAGATACGCAGTATTTT
CASSPGGQRVLHADTQYF
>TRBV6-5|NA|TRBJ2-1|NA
TGTGCCAGCAGCCGCCAGGGGGCGGGGGACAATGAGCAGTTCTTC
CASSRQGAGDNEQFF
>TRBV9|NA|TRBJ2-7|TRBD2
TGTGCCAGCAGCGGCGGGAGCGGGAGCTCCTACGAGCAGTACTTC
CASSGGSGSSYEQYF
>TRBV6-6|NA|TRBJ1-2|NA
TGTGCCAGCAGTTACTCGGACCTCAAGGGTAACTATGGCTACACCTTC
CASSYSDLKGNYGYTF
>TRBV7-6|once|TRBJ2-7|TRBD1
TGTGCCAGCAGCAATGGACAGGCCTACGAGCAGTACTTC
CASSNGQAYEQYF
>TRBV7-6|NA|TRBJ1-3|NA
TGTGCCAGCAGCCCAGAAGCAGGACTCGGAAACACCATATATTTT
CASSPEAGLGNTIYF
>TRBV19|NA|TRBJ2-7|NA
TGTGCCAGTACCGATCTGGGGCGACACGAGCAGTACTTC
CASTDLGRHEQYF
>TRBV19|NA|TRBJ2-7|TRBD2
TGTGCCAGTAGTATAGACCTTACTAGCGCCTACGAGCAGTACTTC
CASSIDLTSAYEQYF
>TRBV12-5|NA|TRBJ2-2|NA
TGTGCTAGTGGTTCCAGTACCGGGGAGCTGTTTTTT
CASGSSTGELFF
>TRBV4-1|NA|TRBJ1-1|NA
TGCGCCAGCAGCCAAGATGGGATATTTAGTGCTTTCTTT
CASSQDGIFSAFF
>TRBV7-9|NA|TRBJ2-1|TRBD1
TGTGCCAGCAGCGACCGGGACAGGGTCAGCAATGAGCAGTTCTTC
CASSDRDRVSNEQFF
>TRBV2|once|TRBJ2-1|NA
TGTGCCAGCGGTATTCCGGGTAATGAGCAGTTCTTC
CASGIPGNEQFF
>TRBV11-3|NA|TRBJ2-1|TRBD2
TGTGCCAGCAGCTTAGGGGGGCTAGCGGGAGCGCTTCCCAGCTACAATGAGCAGTTCTTC
CASSLGGLAGALPSYNEQFF
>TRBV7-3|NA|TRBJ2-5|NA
TGTGCCAGCAGCCTTAGGGCGAGAGGGGAGACCCAGTACTTC
CASSLRARGETQYF
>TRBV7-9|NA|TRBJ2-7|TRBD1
TGTGCCAGCAGCTTAGGGGACAGTCCCCACGAGCAGTACTTC
CASSLGDSPHEQYF
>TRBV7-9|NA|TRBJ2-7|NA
TGTGCCAGCAGCTTATCAGGGACCGCTGGCTCCGAGCAGTACTTC
CASSLSGTAGSEQYF
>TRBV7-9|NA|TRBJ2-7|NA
TGTGCCAGCAGCTCCAGGGGAGAAAGCGAGCAGTACTTC
CASSSRGESEQYF
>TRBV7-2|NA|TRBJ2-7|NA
TGTGCCAGCAGCTTAACTCAGGGTCGGGAGCAGTACTTC
CASSLTQGREQYF